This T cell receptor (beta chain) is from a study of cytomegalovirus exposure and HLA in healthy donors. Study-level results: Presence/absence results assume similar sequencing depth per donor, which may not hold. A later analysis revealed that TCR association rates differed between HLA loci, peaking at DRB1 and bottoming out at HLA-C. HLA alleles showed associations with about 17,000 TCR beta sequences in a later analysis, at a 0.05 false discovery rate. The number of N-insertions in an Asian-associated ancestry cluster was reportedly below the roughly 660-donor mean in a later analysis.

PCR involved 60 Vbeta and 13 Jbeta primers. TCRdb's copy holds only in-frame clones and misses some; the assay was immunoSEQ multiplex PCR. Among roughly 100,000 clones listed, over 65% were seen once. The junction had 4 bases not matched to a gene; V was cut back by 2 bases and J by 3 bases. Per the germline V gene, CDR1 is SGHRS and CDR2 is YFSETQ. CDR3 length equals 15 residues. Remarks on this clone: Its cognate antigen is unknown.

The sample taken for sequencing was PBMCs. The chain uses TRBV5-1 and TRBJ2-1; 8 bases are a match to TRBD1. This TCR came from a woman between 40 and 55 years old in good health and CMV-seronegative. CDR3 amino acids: CASSLVGTGYNEQFF. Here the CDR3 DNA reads TGCGCCAGCAGCTTAGTAGGGACAGGCTACAATGAGCAGTTCTTC.